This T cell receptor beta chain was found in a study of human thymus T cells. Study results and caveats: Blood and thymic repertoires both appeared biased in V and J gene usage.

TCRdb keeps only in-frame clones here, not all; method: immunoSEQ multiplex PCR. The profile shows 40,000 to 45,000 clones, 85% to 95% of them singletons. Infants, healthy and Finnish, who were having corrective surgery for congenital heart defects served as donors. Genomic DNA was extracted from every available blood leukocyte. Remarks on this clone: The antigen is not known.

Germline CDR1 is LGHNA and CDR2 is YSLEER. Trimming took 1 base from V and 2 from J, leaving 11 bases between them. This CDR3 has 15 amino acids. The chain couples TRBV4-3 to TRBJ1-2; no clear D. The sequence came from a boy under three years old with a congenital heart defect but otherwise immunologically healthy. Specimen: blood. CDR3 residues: CASSQGKPSNYGYTF. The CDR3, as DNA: TGCGCCAGCAGCCAAGGAAAGCCATCCAACTATGGCTACACCTTC.